These 6 T cell receptor beta chains were sequenced from one sample in a study of shared clonotypes between healthy human individuals. The table came from immunoSEQ multiplex PCR; TCRdb's copy has only in-frame clones and leaves some out. The sample lists millions of clones, 85% to 95% occurring once. The material sequenced was naive CD4+ T cells sorted from blood. This sample's subset: CD45RA+ positively selected. The source of these receptors is a man between 18 and 35 years old in good health.

CDR3 loop: CASSAKPNEKLFF. CDR3 coding DNA: TGTGCCAGCAGTGCTAAACCTAATGAAAAACTGTTTTTT. The J gene is TRBJ1-4, the V gene TRBV27, with unresolved D. CDR1 is MNHEY and CDR2 is SMNVEV in the germline V gene (reference sequence). This CDR3 has 13 amino acids. V shed 5 bases and J shed 3 bases, with 7 bases lying between them.

The chain has TRBV7-2 and TRBJ2-7, with D hard to call. The CDR3 covers 14 residues. V was pared by 8 bases and J by 2 bases, with 16 bases between. Germline assignment: CDR1 SGHTA and CDR2 FQGNSA. CDR3 DNA: TGTGCCAGCGCCAAGGGCAGTGTAGCCTACGAGCAGTACTTC. Translation: CASAKGSVAYEQYF.

This sequence joins TRBV6-5 and TRBJ2-2; tentatively, D is TRBD2 (5 bases). V gave up 6 bases and J gave up 4 bases, with 15 bases separating them. This CDR3 spans 15 amino acids. Germline V gene lookup returns CDR1 MNHEY and CDR2 SVGAGI. The CDR3 region is CASRSGGLGTGELFF. In DNA form, the CDR3 reads TGTGCCAGCAGAAGCGGTGGGTTGGGCACCGGGGAGCTGTTTTTT.

This chain uses TRBV6-1 with TRBJ2-5, with D tentatively TRBD1 or TRBD2 (5 bases each). The CDR3 has 15 amino acids. Germline V gene sequence: CDR1 MNHNS, CDR2 SASEGT. Trimming removed 4 bases from V and 1 base from J, with 13 bases in between. The CDR3 is CASSAYEGPQETQYF. The DNA of the CDR3 is TGTGCCAGCAGTGCCTATGAGGGGCCCCAAGAGACCCAGTACTTC.

The chain recombines TRBV18 with TRBJ1-1; the D is unclear. This CDR3 has 14 residues. V gave up 5 bases and J gave up 1 base, with 11 bases separating them. Germline CDR1 reads KGHSH; CDR2 reads LQKENI. This chain's CDR3 is CASSSTAPNTEAFF. For the CDR3, the DNA is TGTGCCAGCTCATCTACTGCCCCGAACACTGAAGCTTTCTTT.

The chain uses TRBV6-1 and TRBJ2-7, with D perhaps TRBD1 (5 bases). Germline-derived CDR1 and CDR2 are MNHNS and SASEGT. The CDR3 has 13 amino acids. V lost 11 bases, J lost 1 base, and 15 bases lay in between. DNA of the CDR3: TGTGCCTCTCTCAGGGCGGCTTCCTACGAGCAGTACTTC. Encoded protein: CASLRAASYEQYF.